This record looks at one T cell receptor (beta chain) sequence and its context. The sample is drawn from a study of blood T cell repertoires in COVID-19. The wider study: Donors in the United States, Italy and Spain gave samples during acute or convalescent COVID-19. From T cells, B-cell-depleted T cells, or PBMCs came the material, which was cDNA or gDNA.

Per the original methods: Quantification of nucleated cells was approximated via reference gene primer amplification. The assay was immunoSEQ multiplex PCR, and TCRdb's table has in-frame clones only and misses some. V and J calls and clone size follow that table, whereas D and trimming were derived from the DNA. This sample yields more than 100,000 clones, of which roughly 88% are seen a single time; 0.75% to 0.9% belongs to the top ten. The CDR3 runs 14 residues. The ends were cut back, 6 bases at V and 4 bases at J, with 15 bases in the middle. Germline V gene data show CDR1 as MDHEN and CDR2 as SYDVKM.

Sequencing used peripheral blood. The V and J genes are TRBV28 and TRBJ1-2; D might be TRBD1 (5 bases). The clonotype originates from a woman in her forties or fifties with active or convalescent COVID-19. The CDR3 region has the DNA TGTGCCAGCAGCCAGACTCGCGGGGCCTATGGCTACACCTTC. The encoded protein is CASSQTRGAYGYTF.